The clone carrying this T cell receptor beta chain came up once. This CDR3 contains 14 residues. The V gene lost 3 bases and the J gene lost 3 bases, with 12 bases spanning the gap. The germline gives CDR1 MDHEN, CDR2 SYDVKM. These data are taken from a study of blood T cell repertoires in COVID-19. Study at large: The analysed material was cDNA or gDNA that came from T cells, B-cell-depleted T cells, or PBMCs.

The repertoire was sequenced with immunoSEQ multiplex PCR; TCRdb's copy has only in-frame clones and lacks some. The sample lists about 67,000 clones; about nine tenths were seen once. Sample: peripheral blood. The gene calls are TRBV28 and TRBJ2-7; D perhaps matches TRBD2 (5 bases). This receptor was taken from a man aged 50-59 years with active COVID-19. In nucleotides, the CDR3 is TGTGCCAGCAGTTTTGATGGAGCGGTCTACGAGCAGTACTTC. Its protein is CASSFDGAVYEQYF.